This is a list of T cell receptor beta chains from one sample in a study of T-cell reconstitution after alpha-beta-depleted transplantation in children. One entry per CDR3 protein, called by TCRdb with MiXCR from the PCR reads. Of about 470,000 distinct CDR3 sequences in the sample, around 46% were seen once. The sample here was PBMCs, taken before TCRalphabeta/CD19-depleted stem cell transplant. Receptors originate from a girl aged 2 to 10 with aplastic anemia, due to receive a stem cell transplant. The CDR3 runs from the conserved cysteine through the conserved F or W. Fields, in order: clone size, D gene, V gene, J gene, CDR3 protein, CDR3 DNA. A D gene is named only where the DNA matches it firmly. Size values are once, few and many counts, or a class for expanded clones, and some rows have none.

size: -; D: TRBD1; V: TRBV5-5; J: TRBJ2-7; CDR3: CASKPGQGPLEQYF; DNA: TGTGCCAGCAAACCGGGACAGGGGCCTCTCGAGCAGTACTTC
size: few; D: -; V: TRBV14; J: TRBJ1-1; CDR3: CASSPHRGYMDVDTEAFF; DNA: TGTGCCAGCAGCCCCCATAGAGGGTATATGGATGTGGACACTGAAGCTTTCTTT
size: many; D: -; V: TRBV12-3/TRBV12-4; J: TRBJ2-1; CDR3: CASSFPSAEFF; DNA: TGTGCCAGCAGTTTTCCTAGCGCGGAGTTCTTC
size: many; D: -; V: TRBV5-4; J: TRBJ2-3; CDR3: CASRSENTDTQYF; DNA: TGTGCCAGCAGATCAGAAAACACAGATACGCAGTATTTT
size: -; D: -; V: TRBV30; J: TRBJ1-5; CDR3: CACKRKPQHF; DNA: TGTGCCTGCAAGCGGAAGCCCCAGCATTTT
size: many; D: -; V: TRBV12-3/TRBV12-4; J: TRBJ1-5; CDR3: CASSLVWTNQPQHF; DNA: TGTGCCAGCAGTTTAGTCTGGACAAATCAGCCCCAGCATTTT
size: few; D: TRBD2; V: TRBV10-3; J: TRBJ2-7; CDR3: CAIGSGVTYEQYF; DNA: TGTGCCATCGGGAGCGGGGTAACCTACGAGCAGTACTTC
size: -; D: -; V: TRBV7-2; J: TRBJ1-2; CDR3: CASSFNSNYGDTF; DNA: TGTGCCAGCAGCTTCAACAGTAACTATGGCGACACCTTC
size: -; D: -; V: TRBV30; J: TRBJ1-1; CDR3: CAWSPTSGRAFF; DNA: TGTGCCTGGAGTCCTACCTCAGGGAGAGCTTTCTTT
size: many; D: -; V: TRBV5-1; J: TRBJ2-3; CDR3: CASSLSGEGTDTQYF; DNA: TGCGCCAGCAGCTTGTCGGGGGAGGGCACAGATACGCAGTATTTT
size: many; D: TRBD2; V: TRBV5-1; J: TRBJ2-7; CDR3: CASSPEVASGSREQYF; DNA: TGCGCCAGCAGCCCCGAAGTTGCTAGCGGGAGTCGCGAGCAGTACTTC
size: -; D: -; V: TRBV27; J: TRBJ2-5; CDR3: CASSTTGPSTQYF; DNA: TGTGCCAGCAGCACCACGGGACCGTCGACCCAGTACTTC
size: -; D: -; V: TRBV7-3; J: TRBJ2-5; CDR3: CASSLISGMETQYF; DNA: TGTGCCAGCAGCTTAATATCCGGGATGGAGACCCAGTACTTC
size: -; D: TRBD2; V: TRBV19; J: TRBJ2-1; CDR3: CASLRRGLAGVGNEQFF; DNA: TGTGCCAGCCTTCGGAGGGGGCTAGCGGGGGTTGGCAATGAGCAGTTCTTC
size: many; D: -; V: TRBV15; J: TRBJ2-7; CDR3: CATSRESPRRHF; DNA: TGTGCCACCAGCAGAGAAAGCCCGCGGAGACACTTC
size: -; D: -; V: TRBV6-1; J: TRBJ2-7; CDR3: CASSASGRSSYEQYF; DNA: TGTGCCAGCAGTGCAAGCGGGCGAAGCTCCTACGAGCAGTACTTC
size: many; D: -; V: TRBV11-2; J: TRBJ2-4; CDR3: CASSLAQGKIKNIQYF; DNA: TGTGCCAGCAGCTTAGCGCAGGGGAAGATTAAAAACATTCAGTACTTC
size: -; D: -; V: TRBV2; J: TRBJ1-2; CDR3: CASRGVSGPYYGYTF; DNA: TGTGCCAGCCGGGGGGTTAGCGGGCCTTATTATGGCTACACCTTC
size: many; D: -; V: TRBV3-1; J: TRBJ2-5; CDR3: CASSQEYRLRETQYF; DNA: TGTGCCAGCAGCCAGGAGTACCGCCTTCGGGAGACCCAGTACTTC
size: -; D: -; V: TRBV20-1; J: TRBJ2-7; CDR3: CSARVGDLGYEQYF; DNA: TGCAGTGCTAGAGTCGGGGATCTGGGCTACGAGCAGTACTTC
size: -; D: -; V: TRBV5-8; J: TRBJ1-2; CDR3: CASSFYAAGYTF; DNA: TGTGCCAGCAGCTTCTACGCGGCGGGCTACACCTTC
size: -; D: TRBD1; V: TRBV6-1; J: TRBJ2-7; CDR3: CASRPRQGSYEQYF; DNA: TGTGCCAGCAGACCCCGACAGGGATCCTACGAGCAGTACTTC
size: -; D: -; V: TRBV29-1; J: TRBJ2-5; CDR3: CSGTAETQYF; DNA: TGCAGCGGGACCGCAGAGACCCAGTACTTC
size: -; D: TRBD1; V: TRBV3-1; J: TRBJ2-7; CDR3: CASSQGQAGEQYF; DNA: TGTGCCAGCAGCCAGGGACAGGCTGGCGAGCAGTACTTC
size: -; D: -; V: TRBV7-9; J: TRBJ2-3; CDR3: CASTAPGQSDTQYF; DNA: TGTGCCAGCACCGCCCCGGGGCAATCTGATACGCAGTATTTT
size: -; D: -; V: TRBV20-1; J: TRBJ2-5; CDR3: CSARDQRGTQYF; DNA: TGCAGTGCTAGGGACCAAAGAGGGACCCAGTACTTC
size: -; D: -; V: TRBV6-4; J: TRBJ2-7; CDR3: CASSELGPVAGDYEQYF; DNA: TGTGCCAGCAGTGAGCTGGGCCCCGTGGCCGGAGACTATGAGCAGTACTTC
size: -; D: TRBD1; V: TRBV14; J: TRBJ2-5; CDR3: CASSQAGGYGTQYF; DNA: TGTGCCAGCAGCCAAGCAGGGGGCTATGGGACCCAGTACTTC
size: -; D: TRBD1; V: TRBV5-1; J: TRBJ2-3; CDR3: CASSLVGQGRTDTQYF; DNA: TGCGCCAGCAGCTTGGTAGGACAGGGGCGGACAGATACGCAGTATTTT
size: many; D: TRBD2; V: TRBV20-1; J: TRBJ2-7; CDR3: CSASDGASGRPYEQYF; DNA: TGCAGTGCTAGCGATGGTGCTAGCGGGAGGCCCTACGAGCAGTACTTC
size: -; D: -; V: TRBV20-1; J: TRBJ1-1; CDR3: CSARGVGRPEAFF; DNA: TGCAGTGCTAGAGGCGTTGGGAGACCTGAAGCTTTCTTT
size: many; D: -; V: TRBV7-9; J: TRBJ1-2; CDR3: CASSLIWTGSILRGYTF; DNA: TGTGCCAGCAGCTTAATTTGGACGGGGAGTATCCTTAGGGGCTACACCTTC
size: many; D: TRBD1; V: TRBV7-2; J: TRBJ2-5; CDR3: CASSLAGTGGVQETQYF; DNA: TGTGCCAGCAGCTTAGCCGGGACAGGGGGTGTCCAAGAGACCCAGTACTTC
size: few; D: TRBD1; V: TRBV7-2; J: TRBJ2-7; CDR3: CASRTGSSYEQYF; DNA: TGTGCCAGCAGGACAGGGAGCTCCTACGAGCAGTACTTC
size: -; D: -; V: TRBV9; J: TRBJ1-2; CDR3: CASSVDVSIYGYTF; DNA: TGTGCCAGCAGCGTAGACGTATCCATCTATGGCTACACCTTC
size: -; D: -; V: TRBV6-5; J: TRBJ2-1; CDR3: CASSYKGDQYNEQFF; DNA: TGTGCCAGCAGTTACAAGGGGGACCAATACAATGAGCAGTTCTTC
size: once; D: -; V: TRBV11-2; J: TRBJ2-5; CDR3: CASSPGSETQYF; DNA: TGTGCCAGCAGCCCAGGGTCGGAGACCCAGTACTTC
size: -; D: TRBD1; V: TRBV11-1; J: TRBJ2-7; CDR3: CASSSPGQGASEQYF; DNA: TGTGCCAGCTCCTCTCCGGGACAGGGGGCGAGTGAGCAGTACTTC
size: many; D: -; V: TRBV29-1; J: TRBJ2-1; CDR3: CSVSGGTGLNEFF; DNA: TGCAGCGTCTCGGGGGGGACAGGGCTCAATGAGTTCTTC
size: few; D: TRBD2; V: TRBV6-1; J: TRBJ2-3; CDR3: CASRPSGSPMADTQYF; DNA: TGTGCCAGCAGGCCTAGCGGGAGTCCCATGGCAGATACGCAGTATTTT